The clone carrying this TCR beta chain was counted between two and nine times. Its antigen remains unidentified. The data belong to a study of T cells in Graves' hyperthyroidism and ophthalmopathy. The patients, who ranged from 18 to 65 in age, presented with newly diagnosed hyperthyroidism lasting under 2 months. The study's findings and limits: Among clonotypes expanded in thyroid above 0.001, most were also found in blood. For ophthalmopathy, model prediction preceded onset by a median about 6.4 months.

TCR beta CDR3 sequences were amplified from RNA transcripts. HTBI primers were employed in a first-round RT-PCR of the TCR CDR3. MiXCR was run by TCRdb on the multiplex PCR reads, yielding one entry per CDR3 protein. The repertoire holds hundreds of thousands of distinct CDR3 sequences, with 35% as singletons. The receptor comes from a middle-aged woman with Graves' hyperthyroidism. Specimen: blood.

The CDR3 here is CASSNRAYYGYTF. In nucleotides, the CDR3 is TGTGCCAGTTCCAATAGGGCTTACTATGGCTACACCTTC. The J gene is TRBJ1-2, the V gene TRBV19, with D hard to call. The CDR3 is made up of 13 amino acids. The V end lost 8 bases, the J end lost 3 bases, and 13 bases lay between the germline ends. CDR1 is LNHDA and CDR2 is SQIVND in the germline V gene (reference sequence).